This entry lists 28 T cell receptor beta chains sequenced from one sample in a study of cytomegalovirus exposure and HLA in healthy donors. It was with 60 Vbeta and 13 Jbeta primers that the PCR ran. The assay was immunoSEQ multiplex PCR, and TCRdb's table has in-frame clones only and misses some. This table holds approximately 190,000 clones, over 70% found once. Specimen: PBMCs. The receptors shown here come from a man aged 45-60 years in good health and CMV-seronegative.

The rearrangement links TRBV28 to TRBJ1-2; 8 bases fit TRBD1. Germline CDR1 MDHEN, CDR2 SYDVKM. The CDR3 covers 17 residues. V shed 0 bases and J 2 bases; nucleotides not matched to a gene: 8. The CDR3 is CASSLWHQGQGNYGYTF. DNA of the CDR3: TGTGCCAGCAGTTTATGGCACCAAGGACAGGGAAACTATGGCTACACCTTC.

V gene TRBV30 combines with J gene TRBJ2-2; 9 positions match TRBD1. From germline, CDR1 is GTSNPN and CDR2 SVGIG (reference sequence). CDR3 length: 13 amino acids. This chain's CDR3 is CAWDRVNTGELFF. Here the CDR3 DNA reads TGTGCGTGGGACAGGGTGAACACCGGGGAGCTGTTTTTT.

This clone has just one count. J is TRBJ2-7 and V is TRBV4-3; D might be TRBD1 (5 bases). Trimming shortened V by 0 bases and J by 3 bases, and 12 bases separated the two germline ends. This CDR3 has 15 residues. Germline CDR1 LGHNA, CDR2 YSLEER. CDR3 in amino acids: CASSQDDTGDYEQYF. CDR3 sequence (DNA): TGCGCCAGCAGCCAAGATGATACAGGCGACTACGAGCAGTACTTC.

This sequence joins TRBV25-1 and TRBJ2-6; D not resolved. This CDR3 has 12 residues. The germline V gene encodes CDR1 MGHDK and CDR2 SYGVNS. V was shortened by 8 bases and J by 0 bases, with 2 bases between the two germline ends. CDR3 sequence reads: CASHSGANVLTF. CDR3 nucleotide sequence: TGTGCCAGCCACTCTGGGGCCAACGTCCTGACTTTC.

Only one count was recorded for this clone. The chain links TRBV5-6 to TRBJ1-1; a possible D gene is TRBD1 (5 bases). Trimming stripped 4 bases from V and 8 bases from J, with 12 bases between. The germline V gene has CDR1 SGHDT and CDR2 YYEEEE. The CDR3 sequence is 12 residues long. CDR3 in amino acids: CASSPGGDEAFF. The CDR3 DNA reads TGTGCCAGCAGCCCGGGGGGGGACGAAGCTTTCTTT. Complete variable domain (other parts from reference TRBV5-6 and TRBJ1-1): DAGVTQSPTHLIKTRGQQVTLRCSPKSGHDTVSWYQQALGQGPQFIFQYYEEEERQRGNFPDRFSGHQFPNYSSELNVNALLLGDSALYLCASSPGGDEAFFGQGTRLTVV.

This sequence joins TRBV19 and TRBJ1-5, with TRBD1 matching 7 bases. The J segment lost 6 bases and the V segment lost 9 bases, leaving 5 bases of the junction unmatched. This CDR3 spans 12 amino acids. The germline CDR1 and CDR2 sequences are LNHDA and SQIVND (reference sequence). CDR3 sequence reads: CASGTVGQPQHF. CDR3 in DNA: TGTGCCAGCGGGACAGTAGGTCAGCCCCAGCATTTT.

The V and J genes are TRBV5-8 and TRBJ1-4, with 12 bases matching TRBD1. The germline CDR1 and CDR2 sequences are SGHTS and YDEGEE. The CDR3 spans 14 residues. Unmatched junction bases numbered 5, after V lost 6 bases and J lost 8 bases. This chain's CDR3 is CASTSGTGGEKLFF. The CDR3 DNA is TGTGCCAGCACCTCCGGGACAGGGGGCGAAAAACTGTTTTTT.

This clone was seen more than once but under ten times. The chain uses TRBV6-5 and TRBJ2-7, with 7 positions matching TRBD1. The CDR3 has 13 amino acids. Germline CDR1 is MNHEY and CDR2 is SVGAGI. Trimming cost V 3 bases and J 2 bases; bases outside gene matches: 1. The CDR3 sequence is CASSYDRAYEQYF. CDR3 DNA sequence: TGTGCCAGCAGTTATGACAGGGCCTACGAGCAGTACTTC.

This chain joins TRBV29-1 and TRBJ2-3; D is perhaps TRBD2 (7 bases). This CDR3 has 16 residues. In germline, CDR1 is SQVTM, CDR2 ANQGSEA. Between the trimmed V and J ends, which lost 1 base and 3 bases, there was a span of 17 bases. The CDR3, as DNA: TGCAGCGTTGAAGGTCCCGTGCGGGGGCAAACAGATACGCAGTATTTT. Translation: CSVEGPVRGQTDTQYF.

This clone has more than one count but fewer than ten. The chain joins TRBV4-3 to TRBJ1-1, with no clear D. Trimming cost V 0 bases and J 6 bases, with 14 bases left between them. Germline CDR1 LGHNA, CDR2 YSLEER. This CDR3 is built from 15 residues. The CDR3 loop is CASSQDMAALAEAFF. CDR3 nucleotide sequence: TGCGCCAGCAGCCAAGATATGGCGGCTTTAGCTGAAGCTTTCTTT.

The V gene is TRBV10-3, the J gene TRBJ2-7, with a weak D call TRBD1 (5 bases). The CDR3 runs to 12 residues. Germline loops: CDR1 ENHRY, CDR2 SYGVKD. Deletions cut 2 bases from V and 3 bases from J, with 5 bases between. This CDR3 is CAISEDSYEQYF. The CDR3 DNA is TGTGCCATCAGTGAGGACAGCTACGAGCAGTACTTC.

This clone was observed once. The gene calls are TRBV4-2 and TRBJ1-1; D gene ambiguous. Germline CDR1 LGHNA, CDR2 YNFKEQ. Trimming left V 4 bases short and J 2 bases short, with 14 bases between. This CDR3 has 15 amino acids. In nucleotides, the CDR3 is TGTGCCAGCAGCCGTAGCGAGGCGTACAACACTGAAGCTTTCTTT. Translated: CASSRSEAYNTEAFF.

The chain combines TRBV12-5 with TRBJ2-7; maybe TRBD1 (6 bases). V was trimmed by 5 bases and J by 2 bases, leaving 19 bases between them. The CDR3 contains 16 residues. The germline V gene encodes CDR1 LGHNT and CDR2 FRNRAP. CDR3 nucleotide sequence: TGTGCTAGTGGTCCTGTGGGGGCAGGGTATACCTACGAGCAGTACTTC. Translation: CASGPVGAGYTYEQYF.

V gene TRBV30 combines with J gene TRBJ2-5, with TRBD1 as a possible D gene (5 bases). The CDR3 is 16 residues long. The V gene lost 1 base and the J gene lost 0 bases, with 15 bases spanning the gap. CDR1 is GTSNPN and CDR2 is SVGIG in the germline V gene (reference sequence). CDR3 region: CAWSEKETEDQETQYF. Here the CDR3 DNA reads TGTGCCTGGAGTGAAAAAGAGACAGAAGACCAAGAGACCCAGTACTTC.

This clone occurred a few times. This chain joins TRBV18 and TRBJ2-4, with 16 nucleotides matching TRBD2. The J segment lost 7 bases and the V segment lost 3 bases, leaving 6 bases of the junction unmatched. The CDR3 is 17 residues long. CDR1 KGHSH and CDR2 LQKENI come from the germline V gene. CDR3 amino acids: CASSPGTSGGDSNIQYF. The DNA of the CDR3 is TGTGCCAGCTCACCCGGGACTAGCGGGGGGGACTCCAACATTCAGTACTTC.

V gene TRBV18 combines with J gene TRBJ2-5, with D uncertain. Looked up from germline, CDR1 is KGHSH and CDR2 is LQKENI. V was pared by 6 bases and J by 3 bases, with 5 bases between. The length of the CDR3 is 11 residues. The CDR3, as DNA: TGTGCCAGCTCCTCGGAAGAGACCCAGTACTTC. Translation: CASSSEETQYF.

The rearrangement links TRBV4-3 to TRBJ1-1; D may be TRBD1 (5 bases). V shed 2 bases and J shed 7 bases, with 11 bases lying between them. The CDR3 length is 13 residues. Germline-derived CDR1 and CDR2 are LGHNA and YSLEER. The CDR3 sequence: CASSQLGADEAFF. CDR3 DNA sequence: TGCGCCAGCAGCCAACTTGGGGCTGATGAAGCTTTCTTT.

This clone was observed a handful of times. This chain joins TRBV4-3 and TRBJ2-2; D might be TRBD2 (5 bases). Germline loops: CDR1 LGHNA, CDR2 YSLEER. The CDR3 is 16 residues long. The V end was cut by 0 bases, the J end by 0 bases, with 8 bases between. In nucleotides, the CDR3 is TGCGCCAGCAGCCAAGATGAGGGAACGAACACCGGGGAGCTGTTTTTT. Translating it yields CASSQDEGTNTGELFF.

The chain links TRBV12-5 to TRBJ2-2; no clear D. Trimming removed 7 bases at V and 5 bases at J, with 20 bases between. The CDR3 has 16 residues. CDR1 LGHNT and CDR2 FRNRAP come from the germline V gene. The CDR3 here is CASAGGQAGYTGELFF. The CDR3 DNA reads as TGTGCTAGTGCTGGTGGGCAGGCCGGCTATACCGGGGAGCTGTTTTTT.

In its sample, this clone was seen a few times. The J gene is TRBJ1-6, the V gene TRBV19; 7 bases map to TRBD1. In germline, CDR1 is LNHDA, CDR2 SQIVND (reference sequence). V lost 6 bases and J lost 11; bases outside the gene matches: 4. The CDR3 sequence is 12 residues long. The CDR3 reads CASRGTGAPLHF. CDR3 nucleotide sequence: TGTGCCAGTAGGGGAACAGGGGCACCCCTCCACTTT.

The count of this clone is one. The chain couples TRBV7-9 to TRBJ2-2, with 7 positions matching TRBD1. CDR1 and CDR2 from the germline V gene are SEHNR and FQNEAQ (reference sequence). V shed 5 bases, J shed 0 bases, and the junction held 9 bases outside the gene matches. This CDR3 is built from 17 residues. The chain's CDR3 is CASSQHGTAANTGELFF. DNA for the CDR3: TGTGCCAGCAGCCAACACGGGACAGCGGCGAACACCGGGGAGCTGTTTTTT.

CDR3 loop: CASSLPSGGFTEAFF. For the CDR3, the DNA is TGTGCCAGTAGTCTTCCGTCGGGGGGTTTTACTGAAGCTTTCTTT. The chain combines TRBV19 with TRBJ1-1; a weak D match, TRBD1 (5 bases). The germline V gene has CDR1 LNHDA and CDR2 SQIVND (reference sequence). This CDR3 spans 15 amino acids. The V and J ends lost 5 bases and 5 bases respectively, with 18 bases between them.

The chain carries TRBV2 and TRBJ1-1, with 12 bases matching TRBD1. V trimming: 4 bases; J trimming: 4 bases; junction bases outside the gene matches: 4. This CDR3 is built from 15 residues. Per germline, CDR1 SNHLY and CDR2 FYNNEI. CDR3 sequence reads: CASSGDRGRVTEAFF. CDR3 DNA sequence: TGTGCCAGCAGTGGGGACAGGGGGCGGGTCACTGAAGCTTTCTTT.

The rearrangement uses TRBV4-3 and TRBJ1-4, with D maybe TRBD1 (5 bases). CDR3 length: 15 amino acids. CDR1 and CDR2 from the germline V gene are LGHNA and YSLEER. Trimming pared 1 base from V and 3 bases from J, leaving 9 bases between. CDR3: CASSQVREANEKLFF. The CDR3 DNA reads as TGCGCCAGCAGCCAAGTCAGGGAGGCTAATGAAAAACTGTTTTTT.

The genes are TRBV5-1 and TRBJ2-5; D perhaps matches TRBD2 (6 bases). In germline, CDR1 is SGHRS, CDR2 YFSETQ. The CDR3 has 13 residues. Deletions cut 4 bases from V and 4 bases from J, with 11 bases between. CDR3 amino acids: CASSPGSGETQYF. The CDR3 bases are TGCGCCAGCAGCCCCGGGAGTGGAGAGACCCAGTACTTC.

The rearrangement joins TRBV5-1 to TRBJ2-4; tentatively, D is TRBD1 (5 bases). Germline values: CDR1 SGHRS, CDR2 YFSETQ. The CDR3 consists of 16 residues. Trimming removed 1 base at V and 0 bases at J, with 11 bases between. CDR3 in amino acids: CASSLTQTVAKNIQYF. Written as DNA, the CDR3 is TGCGCCAGCAGCTTGACACAGACAGTAGCCAAAAACATTCAGTACTTC. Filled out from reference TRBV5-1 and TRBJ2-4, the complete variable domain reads KAGVTQTPRYLIKTRGQQVTLSCSPISGHRSVSWYQQTPGQGLQFLFEYFSETQRNKGNFPGRFSGRQFSNSRSEMNVSTLELGDSALYLCASSLTQTVAKNIQYFGAGTRLSVL.

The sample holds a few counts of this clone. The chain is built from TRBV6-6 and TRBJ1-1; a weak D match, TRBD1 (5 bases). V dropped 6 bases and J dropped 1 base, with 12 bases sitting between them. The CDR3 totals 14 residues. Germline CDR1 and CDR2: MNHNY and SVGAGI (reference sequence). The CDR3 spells CASSLPTENTEAFF. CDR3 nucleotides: TGTGCCAGCAGCCTACCGACAGAGAACACTGAAGCTTTCTTT.

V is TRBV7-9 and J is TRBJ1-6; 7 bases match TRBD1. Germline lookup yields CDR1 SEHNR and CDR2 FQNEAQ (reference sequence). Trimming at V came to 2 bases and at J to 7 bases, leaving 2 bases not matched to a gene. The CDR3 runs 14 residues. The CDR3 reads CASSLTGANSPLHF. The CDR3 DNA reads TGTGCCAGCAGCTTAACAGGGGCGAATTCACCCCTCCACTTT. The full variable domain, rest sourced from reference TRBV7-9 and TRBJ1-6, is DTGVSQNPRHKITKRGQNVTFRCDPISEHNRLYWYRQTLGQGPEFLTYFQNEAQLEKSRLLSDRFSAERPKGSFSTLEIQRTEQGDSAMYLCASSLTGANSPLHFGNGTRLTVT.